Following are 18 T cell receptor beta chains from one sample sequenced in a study of graft-versus-host responses after intestinal transplantation (dated by TCRdb to about 2021). Interpreted using the paper, the time point label stands for: cells obtained before transplantation from donor or recipient. Library preparation used the immunoSEQ multiplex PCR assay. The table was pulled from immuneACCESS by TCRdb, which kept in-frame rearrangements only. Such tables lose some clones; where checked, under half of the loss comes from unresolved V genes, and the rest has no known cause. Across this sample there are 100,000 or so clones, with roughly 91% seen only once. Of the sample, 2% is held by the ten largest clones. Their antigens remain unidentified. Source: unstimulated CD8+ T cells sorted from spleen or lymph node cells, taken before intestinal transplant. Receptor source: a human donor who received an intestinal transplant.

The V gene is TRBV5-6, the J gene TRBJ2-1; the D is unclear. The CDR3 extends over 15 amino acids. V lost 0 bases to trimming and J lost 4 bases, with 11 bases between them. Germline V gene lookup returns CDR1 SGHDT and CDR2 YYEEEE. The CDR3 DNA reads TGTGCCAGCAGCTTGGTAGCCGAAGCGTACAATGAGCAGTTCTTC. Translated, it gives CASSLVAEAYNEQFF.

The J gene is TRBJ1-2, the V gene TRBV4-3; TRBD1 matches at 7 bases. This CDR3 is built from 14 residues. Trimming took 1 base from V and 7 from J; bases not matched to a gene: 6. Germline V lookup: CDR1 LGHNA, CDR2 YSLEER. The CDR3 loop reads CASSQGDSVAGYTF. DNA for the CDR3: TGCGCCAGCAGCCAAGGGGACAGCGTGGCTGGCTACACCTTC.

V gene TRBV4-3 combines with J gene TRBJ2-1; tentative D call: TRBD1 (5 bases). The CDR3 totals 15 residues. Germline V lookup: CDR1 LGHNA, CDR2 YSLEER. V was cut by 0 bases and J by 3 bases, with 9 bases left in between. The CDR3 protein is CASSQDRQFYNEQFF. The CDR3 DNA follows: TGCGCCAGCAGCCAAGATCGACAGTTCTACAATGAGCAGTTCTTC.

The rearrangement uses TRBV7-6 and TRBJ2-3; 13 bases line up with TRBD2. CDR1 is SGHVS, CDR2 FNYEAQ, per germline. V dropped 3 bases and J dropped 4; count of bases not matched to a gene: 13. There are 19 residues in the CDR3. The CDR3 DNA reads TGTGCCAGCAGCTTGGGGGCATGGACTAGCGGGGGTTCCTCAGATACGCAGTATTTT. Its protein is CASSLGAWTSGGSSDTQYF. Complete variable domain (other parts from reference TRBV7-6 and TRBJ2-3): GAGVSQSPRYKVTKRGQDVALRCDPISGHVSLYWYRQALGQGPEFLTYFNYEAQQDKSGLPNDRFSAERPEGSISTLTIQRTEQRDSAMYRCASSLGAWTSGGSSDTQYFGPGTRLTVL.

CDR3 in amino acids: CASSSVLAGFPDTQYF. The CDR3 region has the DNA TGTGCCAGCAGTTCGGTACTAGCGGGGTTCCCAGATACGCAGTATTTT. The chain uses TRBV27 and TRBJ2-3; 10 bases map to TRBD2. Trimming cost V 4 bases and J 4 bases; bases outside gene matches: 8. The CDR3 is made up of 16 amino acids. Germline CDR1 is MNHEY and CDR2 is SMNVEV (reference sequence).

The chain joins TRBV5-5 to TRBJ1-6, with 7 positions matching TRBD1. CDR3 length equals 16 residues. The V segment lost 4 bases and the J segment 10 bases; nucleotides outside the gene matches: 14. Germline V gene sequence: CDR1 SGHKS, CDR2 YYEKEE (reference sequence). DNA for the CDR3: TGTGCCAGCAGCACCACCTCGGACAGGCGCGACTCACCCCTCCACTTT. Amino acids: CASSTTSDRRDSPLHF.

The chain couples TRBV21-1 to TRBJ2-3; TRBD1, as called in the table, went unchecked against the DNA. TRBV21-1 is classified as a pseudogene. This CDR3 contains 15 residues. CDR3 sequence (DNA): TGTGCCAGCCCGACCCCGGCAGGGGGCACAGATACGCAGTATTTT. Amino acid sequence: CASPTPAGGTDTQYF.

The chain links TRBV18 to TRBJ2-2, with 8 bases that match TRBD1. CDR3 size: 15 residues. Trimming at V came to 0 bases and at J to 6 bases, leaving 3 bases not matched to a gene. Germline lookup yields CDR1 KGHSH and CDR2 LQKENI. Here the CDR3 reads CASSPPVDRAGELFF. CDR3 sequence (DNA): TGTGCCAGCTCACCACCCGTGGACAGGGCCGGGGAGCTGTTTTTT.

The V and J genes are TRBV14 and TRBJ2-1; 11 bases line up with TRBD1. J lost 10 bases, V lost 1 base, and 15 bases had no gene match. CDR3 size: 18 residues. The germline V gene encodes CDR1 SGHDN and CDR2 FVKESK. DNA for the CDR3: TGTGCCAGCAGCCAAGGGGTCGGTTGGGACAGGGGGATCGGAGAGCAGTTCTTC. Translation: CASSQGVGWDRGIGEQFF. Full variable domain (rest looked up from reference TRBV14 and TRBJ2-1): EAGVTQFPSHSVIEKGQTVTLRCDPISGHDNLYWYRRVMGKEIKFLLHFVKESKQDESGMPNNRFLAERTGGTYSTLKVQPAELEDSGVYFCASSQGVGWDRGIGEQFFGPGTRLTVL.

The rearrangement uses TRBV27 and TRBJ2-1; TRBD1 agrees at 8 bases. The CDR3 is 12 amino acids. V was pared by 6 bases and J by 9 bases, with 4 bases of the junction left unmatched. Germline V gene lookup returns CDR1 MNHEY and CDR2 SMNVEV (reference sequence). CDR3 coding DNA: TGTGCCAGCAGCGGACAGGGCCCTGAGCAGTTCTTC. Translation gives CASSGQGPEQFF.

As DNA, the CDR3 is TGTGCCAGCAGTTCGTCAGGGGGAAGGAATTCACCCCTCCACTTT. The encoded protein is CASSSSGGRNSPLHF. V and J are TRBV27 and TRBJ1-6, with 7 nucleotides matching TRBD1. This CDR3 has 15 amino acids. The V and J ends lost 4 bases and 7 bases, in that order; junction bases with no gene match: 7. CDR1 and CDR2 (germline): MNHEY, SMNVEV (reference sequence).

The chain employs TRBV4-1 and TRBJ1-2; D gene unclear. V shed 1 base and J shed 3 bases, with 12 bases lying between them. This CDR3 comprises 15 residues. Germline CDR1 and CDR2: MGHRA and YSYEKL. The DNA for the CDR3 is TGCGCCAGCAGCCAAGTTGGCAGAGAGGACTATGGCTACACCTTC. Translated: CASSQVGREDYGYTF.

The gene calls are TRBV5-5 and TRBJ1-2; 8 nucleotides agree with TRBD1. The CDR3 sequence is 15 residues long. Trimming at V came to 2 bases and at J to 4 bases, leaving 7 bases not matched to a gene. Germline CDR1 SGHKS, CDR2 YYEKEE (reference sequence). The CDR3 coding sequence is TGTGCCAGCAGCTTAGGACAGGGCTCGGTCTATGGCTACACCTTC. This translates into CASSLGQGSVYGYTF.

The chain recombines TRBV30 with TRBJ1-6, with D tentatively TRBD1 (5 bases). Per germline, CDR1 GTSNPN and CDR2 SVGIG (reference sequence). CDR3 length: 14 residues. The V end lost 4 bases, the J end lost 7 bases, and 14 bases lay between the germline ends. This CDR3 is CAWTGGTGNSPLHF. The CDR3 DNA reads as TGTGCCTGGACTGGCGGGACTGGGAATTCACCCCTCCACTTT.

The chain employs TRBV5-1 and TRBJ1-2; 8 bases line up with TRBD1. CDR3 length equals 14 residues. The germline CDR1 and CDR2 sequences are SGHRS and YFSETQ. After removal of 3 bases from V and 5 bases from J, the junction contained 6 bases not matched to a gene. Written as DNA, the CDR3 is TGCGCCAGCAGCTCCTGGACAGGGAGTTATGGCTACACCTTC. The encoded protein is CASSSWTGSYGYTF.

This chain links TRBV11-2 with TRBJ1-1, with 9 bases identical to TRBD1. CDR3 length: 17 residues. V lost 6 bases, J lost 5 bases, and 16 bases stayed unmatched. In germline, CDR1 is SGHAT, CDR2 FQNNGV. The CDR3 protein is CASSFEHRDRVLTEAFF. CDR3 nucleotides: TGTGCCAGCAGTTTCGAACACCGGGACAGGGTATTGACTGAAGCTTTCTTT.

This chain joins TRBV13 and TRBJ2-2, with D unresolved. With 5 bases removed from V and 5 bases from J, the gap between germline ends came to 3 bases. The V gene's germline CDR1 is PRHDT and CDR2 FYEKMQ (reference sequence). The CDR3 spans 11 residues. CDR3 DNA sequence: TGTGCCAGCAGCATAACCGGGGAGCTGTTTTTT. The encoded protein is CASSITGELFF.

The V and J genes are TRBV28 and TRBJ1-1, with D unclear. With 5 bases removed from V and 0 bases from J, the gap between germline ends came to 10 bases. The germline V gene encodes CDR1 MDHEN and CDR2 SYDVKM. This CDR3 has 14 amino acids. CDR3 DNA: TGTGCCAGCAGTACACAGATTATGAACACTGAAGCTTTCTTT. Protein sequence: CASSTQIMNTEAFF.